What follows are 22 T cell receptor beta chains derived from one specimen sequenced in a study of early T cells in non-severe SARS-CoV-2 infection. Each CDR3 protein gets one entry after TCRdb re-called the 5' RACE reads with MiXCR. The sample records under 80,000 distinct CDR3 sequences, under 15% being singletons. Sequences were obtained from whole blood. These receptors came from an adult who was a healthcare worker with PCR-confirmed SARS-CoV-2 infection or an uninfected control (not recorded which).

The J gene is TRBJ2-7, the V gene TRBV13; 9 bases are shared with TRBD2. Germline V gives CDR1 PRHDT, CDR2 FYEKMQ (reference sequence). The CDR3 loop spans 15 amino acids. The junction had 10 bases not matched to a gene; V was cut back by 3 bases and J by 7 bases. CDR3 residues: CASSFPEGLAREQYF. The CDR3 DNA reads TGTGCCAGCAGCTTTCCCGAAGGACTAGCGAGGGAGCAGTACTTC.

The V gene is TRBV27, the J gene TRBJ2-7, with D perhaps matching TRBD1 (5 bases). The germline CDR1 and CDR2 sequences are MNHEY and SMNVEV (reference sequence). Between the trimmed V and J ends, which lost 0 bases and 3 bases, there was a span of 15 bases. The CDR3 is 16 residues long. The CDR3 DNA reads as TGTGCCAGCAGTTTATCGGCAGGGATACTCTACTACGAGCAGTACTTC. Translated, it gives CASSLSAGILYYEQYF.

The chain combines TRBV6-6 with TRBJ2-3; a weak D match, TRBD2 (5 bases). V lost 4 bases and J lost 6, with 17 bases in between. The CDR3 extends over 15 amino acids. Per germline, CDR1 MNHNY and CDR2 SVGAGI (reference sequence). CDR3 bases: TGTGCCAGCAGTTTCGCTAGCCAGAGTGGTGATACGCAGTATTTT. Translation gives CASSFASQSGDTQYF.

This clonotype appeared many times. The chain combines TRBV14 with TRBJ1-3; TRBD1 agrees at 7 bases. Germline loops: CDR1 SGHDN, CDR2 FVKESK. This CDR3 has 15 amino acids. V was pared by 4 bases and J by 3 bases, with 6 bases of the junction left unmatched. DNA of the CDR3: TGTGCCAGCAGCCCGGGAAGGGGGCTTGGAAACACCATATATTTT. This translates into CASSPGRGLGNTIYF.

This clonotype was counted ten times or more. The chain joins TRBV6-6 to TRBJ2-4, with D unclear. Germline loops: CDR1 MNHNY, CDR2 SVGAGI (reference sequence). The germline V and J ends were trimmed by 2 bases and 8 bases, with 10 bases remaining between them. CDR3 length: 13 residues. CDR3 amino acids: CASSYQGRDIQYF. CDR3 in DNA: TGTGCCAGCAGTTACCAAGGACGGGACATTCAGTACTTC.

The gene calls are TRBV9 and TRBJ1-2; TRBD1 matches at 7 bases. Looked up from germline, CDR1 is SGDLS and CDR2 is YYNGEE. The CDR3 totals 14 residues. The ends lost 3 bases at V and 4 bases at J; junction bases unmatched: 6. In nucleotides, the CDR3 is TGTGCCAGCAGCGCAGTACAGGGGAGCTATGGCTACACCTTC. It translates to CASSAVQGSYGYTF.

The chain recombines TRBV27 with TRBJ1-6; TRBD1 is a possible D gene (6 bases). Germline loops: CDR1 MNHEY, CDR2 SMNVEV (reference sequence). Trimming took 6 bases from V and 3 from J, leaving 15 bases between them. This CDR3 is built from 16 residues. CDR3 loop: CASRWGGQDYNSPLHF. DNA of the CDR3: TGTGCCAGCAGATGGGGGGGGCAAGACTATAATTCACCCCTCCACTTT.

This clonotype was seen a few times. The chain recombines TRBV3-1 with TRBJ1-1; 9 nucleotides match TRBD1. The CDR3 totals 15 residues. The junction had 7 bases not matched to a gene; V was cut back by 1 base and J by 7 bases. Germline V gene sequence: CDR1 LGHDT, CDR2 YNNKEL (reference sequence). The CDR3 protein is CASSQGQGVPSEAFF. The CDR3 DNA reads TGTGCCAGCAGCCAAGGACAGGGGGTCCCTAGTGAAGCTTTCTTT.

This clonotype was counted many times. CDR3: CSARDYLGENSPLHF. CDR3 nucleotides: TGCAGTGCTAGAGATTATCTGGGGGAGAATTCACCCCTCCACTTT. V and J are TRBV20-1 and TRBJ1-6; D is possibly TRBD1 (5 bases). The CDR3 runs 15 residues. CDR1 DFQATT and CDR2 SNEGSKA come from the germline V gene (reference sequence). V gave up 0 bases and J gave up 7 bases, with 13 bases separating them.

Of note for this clonotype: This clone may be a read error of a much larger clone one base away. The conserved phenylalanine or tryptophan normally closing the CDR3 is absent here, so this likely arose from a read error. V usage is TRBV12-5 and J usage is TRBJ2-5; D is perhaps TRBD1 (7 bases). This CDR3 is 14 amino acids long. Trimming took off 5 bases at V and 1 base at J, with 11 bases between the two ends. Germline CDR1 and CDR2: LGHNT and FRNRAP. The CDR3 loop is CASGAGTAQETQYS. As DNA, the CDR3 is TGTGCTAGTGGTGCGGGGACAGCCCAAGAGACCCAGTACTCC.

In its sample, this clonotype was seen many times. The chain has TRBV5-1 and TRBJ2-3; 8 bases align to TRBD2. The CDR3 length is 14 residues. CDR1 is SGHRS, CDR2 YFSETQ, per germline. J lost 2 bases, V lost 3 bases, and 2 bases had no gene match. The chain's CDR3 is CASSSGGPTDTQYF. The CDR3 nucleotides read TGCGCCAGCAGCTCGGGGGGGCCCACAGATACGCAGTATTTT.

The chain is built from TRBV6-2 or TRBV6-3 and TRBJ1-5; 10 nucleotides line up with TRBD1. There are 17 residues in the CDR3. J was trimmed by 2 bases and V by 6 bases; bases with no gene match: 10. CDR1 and CDR2 (germline): MNHEY, SVGEGT. This CDR3 is CASRRTRQGAGNQPQHF. The CDR3 DNA sequence: TGTGCCAGCAGACGCACTCGACAGGGGGCCGGCAATCAGCCCCAGCATTTT.

This clonotype was detected ten times or more. This chain connects TRBV4-1 to TRBJ2-1; D may be TRBD1 (6 bases). The CDR3 spans 15 residues. Germline CDR1 MGHRA, CDR2 YSYEKL. Trimming stripped 5 bases from V and 10 bases from J, with 21 bases between. The CDR3 reads CASSFSRGTGQEQFF. The CDR3 DNA reads TGCGCCAGCAGCTTCAGCAGGGGCACAGGACAAGAGCAGTTCTTC.

The chain combines TRBV6-2 or TRBV6-3 with TRBJ2-1; 7 positions agree with TRBD2. V dropped 6 bases and J dropped 4; count of bases not matched to a gene: 9. Germline V CDR1 and CDR2: MNHEY, SVGEGT. The CDR3 extends over 15 amino acids. Written as DNA, the CDR3 is TGTGCCAGCAGAGATCTCCCGGGGGGTTACAATGAGCAGTTCTTC. Amino acids: CASRDLPGGYNEQFF.

There are many counts of this clonotype. The rearrangement joins TRBV5-1 to TRBJ1-1; D unclear. The CDR3 has 15 amino acids. V dropped 0 bases and J dropped 2 bases, with 11 bases sitting between them. In germline, CDR1 is SGHRS, CDR2 YFSETQ. CDR3 DNA: TGCGCCAGCAGCTTGGACGGGAATCCCAACACTGAAGCTTTCTTT. Its protein is CASSLDGNPNTEAFF.

This clonotype was detected ten times or more. The chain links TRBV5-4 to TRBJ1-2; D uncertain. CDR3 length: 13 amino acids. Between the trimmed V and J ends, which lost 3 bases and 8 bases, there was a span of 14 bases. Germline CDR1 and CDR2: SGHNT and YYREEE (reference sequence). The CDR3: CASSYGEARGYTF. The CDR3 coding sequence is TGTGCCAGCAGCTACGGTGAGGCACGGGGCTACACCTTC.

Many counts were recorded for this clonotype. V and J are TRBV6-2 or TRBV6-3 and TRBJ2-7; 11 bases fit TRBD1. CDR1 MNHEY and CDR2 SVGEGT come from the germline V gene. J was trimmed by 7 bases and V by 6 bases; bases with no gene match: 11. This CDR3 spans 15 amino acids. The CDR3, as DNA: TGTGCCAGCAGAGACGACATCGGGACAGGGGGGGAGCAGTACTTC. Translation gives CASRDDIGTGGEQYF.

This clonotype was seen repeatedly, ten times or more. The chain joins TRBV18 to TRBJ2-7, with 8 bases aligning to TRBD2. Germline CDR1 reads KGHSH; CDR2 reads LQKENI. V lost 3 bases to trimming and J lost 0 bases; unmatched junction nucleotides: 4. The CDR3 length is 15 residues. As DNA, the CDR3 is TGTGCCAGCTCACCGCGGGGGACTAGCTCCTACGAGCAGTACTTC. Translating gives CASSPRGTSSYEQYF.

At least ten counts were recorded for this clonotype. The CDR3: CASSPGLAQETQYF. The CDR3 DNA reads as TGTGCCAGCAGCCCGGGACTAGCACAAGAGACCCAGTACTTC. V is TRBV11-2 and J is TRBJ2-5, with 9 bases identical to TRBD2. V lost 5 bases and J lost 2; bases outside the gene matches: 3. CDR1 and CDR2 (germline): SGHAT, FQNNGV. This CDR3 contains 14 residues.

The chain employs TRBV5-6 and TRBJ1-3; 8 nucleotides align to TRBD1. CDR3 size: 16 residues. Germline-derived CDR1 and CDR2 are SGHDT and YYEEEE. Trimming took 1 base from V and 0 from J; bases not matched to a gene: 3. The CDR3 region has the DNA TGTGCCAGCAGCTTGAACAGGGGGTACTCTGGAAACACCATATATTTT. This codes for CASSLNRGYSGNTIYF.

The rearrangement joins TRBV5-1 to TRBJ1-5, with D perhaps TRBD1 (6 bases). Trimming took off 1 base at V and 4 bases at J, with 12 bases between the two ends. Germline-derived CDR1 and CDR2 are SGHRS and YFSETQ. The CDR3 extends over 15 amino acids. The CDR3 sequence: CASSLSSGANQPQHF. The CDR3 nucleotides read TGCGCCAGCAGCTTGTCTTCAGGGGCTAATCAGCCCCAGCATTTT.

In its sample, this clonotype was seen many times. CDR3 sequence reads: CATSRDLRGGNEKLFF. DNA of the CDR3: TGTGCCACCAGCAGAGATCTTAGGGGGGGAAATGAAAAACTGTTTTTT. The genes are TRBV15 and TRBJ1-4; tentative D call: TRBD1 (6 bases). The V end lost 0 bases, the J end lost 5 bases, and 13 bases lay between the germline ends. In germline, CDR1 is LNHNV, CDR2 YYDKDF (reference sequence). The CDR3 totals 16 residues.